This TCR beta chain was recorded in a study of early T cells in non-severe SARS-CoV-2 infection. Study background: The input, bulk RNA from unsorted whole blood, was sequenced, and chains were unpaired.

There are a few counts of this clonotype. No antigen is known for it. cDNA molecules, individually, were tagged with unique molecular identifiers. TCRdb reprocessed the 5' RACE reads with MiXCR, giving one entry per CDR3 protein. The table lists tens of thousands of distinct CDR3 sequences, about 8.9% of them singletons. Notes on the study in general: VDJdb matching favored anti-spike CD8 responses, missing private and CD4 specificities.

Sequenced: whole blood. This TCR was sampled from an adult who was a healthcare worker with PCR-confirmed SARS-CoV-2 infection or an uninfected control (not recorded which).

In nucleotides, the CDR3 is TGTGCCAGCAGCTTAGACCGGGGAGGGACAGATACGCAGTATTTT. Encoded protein: CASSLDRGGTDTQYF. The chain recombines TRBV11-1 with TRBJ2-3; 7 bases agree with TRBD2. CDR1 and CDR2 (germline): SGHAT, FQDESV (reference sequence). V trimming: 1 base; J trimming: 3 bases; junction bases outside the gene matches: 4. This CDR3 has 15 amino acids. Combining the CDR3 with reference TRBV11-1 and TRBJ2-3 gives the whole variable domain EAEVAQSPRYKITEKSQAVAFWCDPISGHATLYWYRQILGQGPELLVQFQDESVVDDSQLPKDRFSAERLKGVDSTLKIQPAELGDSAMYLCASSLDRGGTDTQYFGPGTRLTVL.